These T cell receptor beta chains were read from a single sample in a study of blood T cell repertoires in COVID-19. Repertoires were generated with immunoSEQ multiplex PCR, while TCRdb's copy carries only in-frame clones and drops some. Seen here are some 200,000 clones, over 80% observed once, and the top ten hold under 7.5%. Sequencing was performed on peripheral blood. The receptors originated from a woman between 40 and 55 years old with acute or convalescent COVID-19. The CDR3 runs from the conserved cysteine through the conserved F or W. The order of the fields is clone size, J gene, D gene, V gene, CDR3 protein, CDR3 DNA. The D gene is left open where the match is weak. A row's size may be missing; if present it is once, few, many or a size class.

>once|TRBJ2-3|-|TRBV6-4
CASSDSEVWGEQYF
TGTGCCAGCAGTGACTCCGAGGTCTGGGGAGAACAGTATTTT
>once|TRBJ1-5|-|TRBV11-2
CASSLVAAFGQPQHF
TGTGCCAGCAGCTTAGTGGCGGCATTCGGTCAGCCCCAGCATTTT
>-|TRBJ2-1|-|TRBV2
CASNRAPYNEQFF
TGTGCCAGCAACCGAGCTCCCTACAATGAGCAGTTCTTC
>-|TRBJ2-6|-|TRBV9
CASTENGQGAGANVLTF
TGTGCCAGCACCGAAAACGGTCAAGGGGCTGGGGCCAACGTCCTGACTTTC
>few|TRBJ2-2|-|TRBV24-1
CATSLMGGGTGELFF
TGTGCCACCAGTCTCATGGGAGGCGGCACCGGGGAGCTGTTTTTT
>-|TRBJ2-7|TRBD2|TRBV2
CASAVAGGEDEQYF
TGTGCCAGCGCCGTAGCGGGGGGGGAGGACGAGCAGTACTTC
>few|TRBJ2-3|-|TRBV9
CASSPLSPGTDTQYF
TGTGCCAGCAGCCCTCTCTCGCCAGGCACAGATACGCAGTATTTT
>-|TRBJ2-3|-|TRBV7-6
CASSLVGDTQYF
TGTGCCAGCAGCTTAGTCGGAGATACGCAGTATTTT
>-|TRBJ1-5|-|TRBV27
CASSLFRGDQPQHF
TGTGCCAGCAGTTTATTCAGGGGAGATCAGCCCCAGCATTTT
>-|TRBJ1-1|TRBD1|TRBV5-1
CASSLIPGQGISFF
TGCGCCAGCAGCTTGATACCGGGACAGGGGATATCTTTCTTT
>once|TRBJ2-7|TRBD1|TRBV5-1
CASSLGQGRIYEQYF
TGCGCCAGCAGCTTGGGACAGGGGAGGATCTACGAGCAGTACTTC
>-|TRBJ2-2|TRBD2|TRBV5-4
CASTGEGGINTGELFF
TGTGCCAGCACCGGGGAGGGTGGTATTAACACCGGGGAGCTGTTTTTT
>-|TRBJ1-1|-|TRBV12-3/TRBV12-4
CASSLTRNTEAFF
TGTGCCAGCAGTTTAACCAGGAACACTGAAGCTTTCTTT
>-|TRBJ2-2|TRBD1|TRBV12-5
CASALGQASTGELFF
TGTGCTAGTGCCCTAGGACAGGCCTCCACCGGGGAGCTGTTTTTT
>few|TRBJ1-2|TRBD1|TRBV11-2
CASSLSTGFGLYGYTF
TGTGCCAGCAGCTTATCGACAGGGTTTGGTCTCTATGGCTACACCTTC
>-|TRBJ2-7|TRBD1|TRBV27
CASSLQGADEQYF
TGTGCCAGCAGTTTACAGGGGGCGGACGAGCAGTACTTC
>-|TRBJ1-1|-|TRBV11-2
CASSLGNEAFF
TGTGCCAGCAGCTTAGGTAATGAAGCTTTCTTT
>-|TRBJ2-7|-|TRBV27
CASSLRVLYEQYF
TGTGCCAGCAGTTTACGGGTTCTCTACGAGCAGTACTTC
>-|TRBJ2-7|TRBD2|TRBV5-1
CASSLFGGDDSYEQYF
TGCGCCAGCAGCTTGTTCGGGGGGGACGACTCCTACGAGCAGTACTTC
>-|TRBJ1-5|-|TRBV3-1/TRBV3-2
CASSFGQFNQPQHF
TGTGCCAGCAGCTTCGGACAGTTCAATCAGCCCCAGCATTTT
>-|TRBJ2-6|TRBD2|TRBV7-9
CASSLRLASGLSGANVLTF
TGTGCCAGCAGCTTACGTTTGGCTAGCGGCCTCTCTGGGGCCAACGTCCTGACTTTC
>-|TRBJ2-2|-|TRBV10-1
CASRDPGTGELFF
TGCGCCAGCAGGGATCCGGGCACCGGGGAGCTGTTTTTT
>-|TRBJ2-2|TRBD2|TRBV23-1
CASSQATSGGRSTGELFF
TGCGCCAGCAGTCAAGCGACTAGCGGGGGGCGGAGCACCGGGGAGCTGTTTTTT
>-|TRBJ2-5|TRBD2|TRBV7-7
CASSLSSGGAGSETQYF
TGTGCTAGCAGCTTAAGTAGCGGGGGGGCCGGATCCGAGACCCAGTACTTC
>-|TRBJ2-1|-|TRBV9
CASSAGYNEQFF
TGTGCCAGCAGCGCCGGTTACAATGAGCAGTTCTTC
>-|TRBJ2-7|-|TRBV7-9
CASSIPGQGVYEQYF
TGTGCCAGCAGCATCCCCGGGCAGGGTGTATACGAGCAGTACTTC
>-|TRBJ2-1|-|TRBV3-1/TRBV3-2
CASSQAGSRAYNEQFF
TGTGCCAGCAGCCAAGCCGGGAGTCGGGCCTACAATGAGCAGTTCTTC
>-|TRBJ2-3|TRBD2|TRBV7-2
CASRVKRGLTTDTQYF
TGTGCCAGCAGGGTGAAGCGGGGACTTACGACAGATACGCAGTATTTT
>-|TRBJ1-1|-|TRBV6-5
CASSYSTLGAEAFF
TGTGCCAGCAGTTACTCTACCTTAGGGGCTGAAGCTTTCTTT
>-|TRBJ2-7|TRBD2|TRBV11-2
CASSRLAGAYEQYF
TGTGCCAGCAGCAGACTAGCGGGAGCTTACGAGCAGTACTTC
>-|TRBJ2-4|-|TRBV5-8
CASSLASGMNIQYF
TGTGCCAGCAGCTTGGCCTCAGGGATGAACATTCAGTACTTC
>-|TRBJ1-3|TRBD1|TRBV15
CATSRDRSTGLSGNTIYF
TGTGCCACCAGCAGAGACCGGTCGACAGGGCTGTCTGGAAACACCATATATTTT
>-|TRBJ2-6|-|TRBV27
CASSLFGGGAGANVLTF
TGTGCCAGCAGTTTGTTCGGCGGGGGCGCTGGGGCCAACGTCCTGACTTTC
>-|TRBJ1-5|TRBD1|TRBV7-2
CASKTGGAVNQPQHF
TGTGCCAGCAAGACAGGGGGCGCTGTCAATCAGCCCCAGCATTTT
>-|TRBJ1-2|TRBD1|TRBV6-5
CASRQGNYGYTF
TGTGCCAGCAGACAGGGGAACTATGGCTACACCTTC
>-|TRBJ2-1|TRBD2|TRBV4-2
CASSQRGTSGREQFF
TGTGCCAGCAGCCAGAGGGGGACTAGCGGTCGTGAGCAGTTCTTC
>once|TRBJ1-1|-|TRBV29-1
CSVAQLTGWNTEAFF
TGCAGCGTTGCCCAATTGACAGGCTGGAACACTGAAGCTTTCTTT
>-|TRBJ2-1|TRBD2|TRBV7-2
CASSPGGGNYNEQFF
TGTGCCAGCAGTCCGGGAGGGGGAAACTACAATGAGCAGTTCTTC
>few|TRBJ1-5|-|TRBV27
CASSPTANSNQPQHF
TGTGCCAGCAGTCCGACAGCGAATAGCAATCAGCCCCAGCATTTT
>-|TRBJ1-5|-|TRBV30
CAWSNGQGSYQPQHF
TGTGCCTGGAGCAATGGGCAGGGGAGCTATCAGCCCCAGCATTTT
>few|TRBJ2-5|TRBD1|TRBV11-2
CASSVSGQGWRETQYF
TGTGCCAGCAGCGTATCGGGACAGGGATGGAGAGAGACCCAGTACTTC
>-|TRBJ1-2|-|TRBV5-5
CASSSYQGYGYTF
TGTGCCAGCAGCTCTTACCAGGGCTATGGCTACACCTTC
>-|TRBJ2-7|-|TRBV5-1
CASSLVAGEDYEQYF
TGCGCCAGCAGCTTGGTGGCCGGGGAAGACTACGAGCAGTACTTC
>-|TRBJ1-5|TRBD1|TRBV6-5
CASSPTGPFQPQHF
TGTGCCAGCAGTCCGACAGGGCCTTTTCAGCCCCAGCATTTT
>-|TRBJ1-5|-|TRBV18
CASSPGGGGTSWNQPQHF
TGTGCCAGCTCCCCCGGGGGAGGGGGGACCAGTTGGAATCAGCCCCAGCATTTT
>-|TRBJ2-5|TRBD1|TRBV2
CASRRDREETQYF
TGTGCCAGCAGGAGGGACAGGGAAGAGACCCAGTACTTC
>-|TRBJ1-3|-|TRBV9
CASSVARESYSGNTIYF
TGTGCCAGCAGCGTAGCGAGAGAAAGCTACTCTGGAAACACCATATATTTT
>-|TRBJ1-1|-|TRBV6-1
CASSAQFSAQGGDTEAFF
TGTGCCAGCAGTGCGCAATTTTCGGCCCAAGGCGGGGACACTGAAGCTTTCTTT